This TCR beta chain was identified in a study of early stage breast cancer tumors. Study-level points and caveats: Blood repertoires resembled normal breast more than tumor. Functional markers like CD4, CD8 and FOXP3 were missed in bulk sequencing.

Each sample had two DNA replicates, 0.5 ug blood or about 1.5 ug tissue. Clones were sequenced by immunoSEQ multiplex PCR, and TCRdb holds only the in-frame ones, with some missing. This sample has some 41,000 clones, with roughly 69% found just once. As concerns this clone: Its antigen remains unidentified.

V dropped 1 base and J dropped 8; count of bases not matched to a gene: 10. The CDR3 has 16 residues. Germline V gene sequence: CDR1 SGHVS, CDR2 FQNEAQ. The chain employs TRBV7-8 and TRBJ2-1; 8 positions match TRBD2. This sequence was found in a person aged 45-65 years with breast cancer. Sequenced material: blood. The CDR3 sequence: CASSLEGGGRLDEQFF. CDR3 in DNA: TGTGCCAGCAGCTTAGAAGGCGGGGGGCGGCTCGATGAGCAGTTCTTC.